The subject of this entry is one TCR beta chain. The clone's antigen remains unknown. No much larger clone exists at a distance of one base, and base qualities are not known. These data come from a study of identifying expanded T cells in peripheral blood (dated by TCRdb to about 2019). Background on the whole study: Technical replicates were generated by sequencing separate aliquots of the same genomic DNA pool, with four replicates compared pairwise.

Including the terminal cysteine and phenylalanine, the CDR3 comprises 15 residues. Only CDR3 DNA is held: 45 bases, read in frame from base 1. V and J lose 6 bases and 1 base, and a span of 15 bases separates them. For CDR1 and CDR2, the germline V gene (reference sequence) lists LNHNV and YYDKDF. No immune events, such as infections, were documented for the healthy donors during the collection period. Time-dependent variance in a beta-binomial model of T-cell clone differential abundance was calibrated using healthy-donor blood repertoires as a training cohort. There were roughly 10 healthy donors in the training cohort, of whom 3 were female and 7 were male. On average the donors were around 45 years old, and their ages spanned 29 to 64 years. Whole blood, obtained from a commercial supplier, was collected from each healthy donor at three time points spaced approximately two weeks apart. Genomic DNA was extracted from unsorted whole blood for immunosequencing.

Beyond this particular receptor, the publication reports: Variance in clone template counts between roughly two-week samples significantly increased with total template count across all healthy donors. The authors expected that over much longer intervals, such as months to years, biological variance in healthy repertoires might increase even further. The beta-binomial model significantly reduced the number of clones called differentially abundant and the false-positive rate across all healthy-donor time intervals. Between technical replicates the binomial model flagged roughly 1.1 differentially abundant clones, whereas over about 2 weeks the binomial model flagged about 15 and over about four weeks 19 to 20.

TCRbeta CDR3 regions were profiled with the immunoSEQ Assay using bias-controlled multiplex PCR amplification of genomic DNA. Turning to the authors' computational methods: The absolute abundance of each unique TCRbeta CDR3 region was quantified after sequences were collapsed and filtered. Two models were used to test differential abundance: a binomial model (Fisher-equivalent) and a beta-binomial model that adds time-dependent variance fitted from healthy donors. Clones with fewer than 5 combined templates were excluded, and clones with Benjamini-Hochberg FDR below 0.01 were called differentially abundant. Beta-binomial variance was modeled as a function of total template count across the two samples using the form v = (b*log(k)+a)^2. Not all clones reach the TCRdb copy of this immuneACCESS table, which keeps in-frame sequences only. Checked studies attribute under half of the gap to unresolved V genes and leave the rest unexplained. That table furnishes V, J and clone size, whereas the DNA furnished D and trimming. The sample has 70,000 to 95,000 clones on record, roughly 90% of them singletons. The ten largest clones capture 3% to 5% of the sample.

The sequence joins TRBV15 to TRBJ1-1; possibly the D gene is TRBD1, per 5 matching bases. The specimen sequenced was blood. This TCR was sampled from a person aged 18 to 75 in good health. The sequenced DNA: TGTGCCACCAGTGAATGGGGCAAAGCGAACACTGAAGCTTTCTTT. This yields the protein CATSEWGKANTEAFF.